The sequence of this T cell receptor beta chain was determined in a study of T cell responses to AZD1222 COVID-19 vaccine. Study information: Second-dose intervals near 4 or 12 weeks were combined.

With V trimmed by 6 bases and J by 3 bases, 8 bases remained unmatched. This CDR3 has 14 amino acids. Germline CDR1 is SQVTM and CDR2 is ANQGSEA. The repertoire was sequenced with immunoSEQ multiplex PCR; TCRdb's copy has only in-frame clones and lacks some. The table has 150,000 or so clones, about 91% seen once; the top ten hold around 16%. This sequence joins TRBV29-1 and TRBJ2-7, with TRBD1 matching over 10 bases. Sequencing was performed on peripheral blood, taken on day 0 of AZD1222 vaccination. The clonotype was recovered from an adult in good health. CDR3 in amino acids: CSVGGQGGGYEQYF. The CDR3 DNA reads as TGCAGCGTCGGAGGACAGGGGGGAGGCTACGAGCAGTACTTC.